This T cell receptor (beta chain) was sequenced for a study of cytomegalovirus exposure and HLA in healthy donors. Study outcomes and limitations: The study put 150 to 200 TCR beta chains on its list as cytomegalovirus-associated.

Turning to this clone: Antigen specificity is unknown.

The table came from immunoSEQ multiplex PCR; TCRdb's copy has only in-frame clones and leaves some out. The data contain 100,000 to 150,000 clones, approximately 94% of them singletons. Separate from the roughly 730-subject first cohort, the roughly 120-subject validation cohort was the one that the donors belonged to. The CDR3 is made up of 13 amino acids. J lost 4 bases, V lost 5 bases, and 4 bases had no gene match. Germline CDR1 MNHNS, CDR2 SASEGT. The sample taken for sequencing was PBMCs. The receptor's source is a woman aged 18-29 years in good health and CMV-seronegative. The chain carries TRBV6-1 and TRBJ2-5; 7 nucleotides align to TRBD2. CDR3: CASSFREGETQYF. The CDR3 region has the DNA TGTGCCAGCAGTTTCAGGGAGGGAGAGACCCAGTACTTC.